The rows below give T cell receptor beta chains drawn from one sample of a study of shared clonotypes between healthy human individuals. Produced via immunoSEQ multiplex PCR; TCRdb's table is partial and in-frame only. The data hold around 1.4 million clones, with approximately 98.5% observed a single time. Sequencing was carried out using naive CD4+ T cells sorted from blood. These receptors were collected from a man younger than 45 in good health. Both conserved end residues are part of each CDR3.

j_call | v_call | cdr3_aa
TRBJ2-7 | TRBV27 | CASSGSKGWEQYF
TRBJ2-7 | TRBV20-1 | CSAERGYEQYF
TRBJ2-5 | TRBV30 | CAWSPIAEQETQYF
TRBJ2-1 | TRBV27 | CASSSRTQRQGNEQFF
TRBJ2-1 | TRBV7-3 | CASSLQGSGVRGGLADYNEQFF
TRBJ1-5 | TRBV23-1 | CASSPAYPQHF
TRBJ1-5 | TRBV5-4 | CASSMGGQGTEPQHF
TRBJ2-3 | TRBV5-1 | CASSLGSSGRAGTDTQYF
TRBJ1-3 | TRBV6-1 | CASRGRPGNTIYF
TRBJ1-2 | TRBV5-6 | CASSLVSGQLYGYTF
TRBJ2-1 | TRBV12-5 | CASGLVLGNRVGEQFF
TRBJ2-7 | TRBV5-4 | CASSPTPSAASYEQYF
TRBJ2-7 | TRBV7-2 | CASSAGSYEQYF
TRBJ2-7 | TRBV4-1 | CASSGHRDRVPTF
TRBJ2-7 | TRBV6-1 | CASSAGLASYEQYF
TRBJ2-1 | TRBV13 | CASSRGLAGSEQFF
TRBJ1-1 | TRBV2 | CASSPTGGAGSEAFF
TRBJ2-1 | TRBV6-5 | CASSSLGLDLYNEQFF
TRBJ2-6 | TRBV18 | CASSPRETGANVLTF
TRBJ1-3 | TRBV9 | CASSVAGMTGNTIYF
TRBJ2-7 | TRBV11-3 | CASSLGPSGTYEQYF
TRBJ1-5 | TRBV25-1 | CASSVGWRNQPQHF
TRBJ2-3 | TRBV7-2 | CASSLHQLAGGRGDTQYF
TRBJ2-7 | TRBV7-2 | CASSGGGSGRPTYEQYF
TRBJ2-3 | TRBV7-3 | CASSTQMDWTQYF
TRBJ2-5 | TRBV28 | CASSLGLAEVLTQYF
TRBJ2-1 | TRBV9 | CASSDQGLASYNEQFF
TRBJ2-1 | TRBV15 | CATSGLERGNEQFF